This TCR beta chain was documented in a study of graft-versus-host responses after intestinal transplantation. Notes on the study in general: Researchers found peak circulating GvH clone levels linked to early post-transplant HvG declines.

Sequencing was performed with immunoSEQ multiplex PCR; in TCRdb, only in-frame clones are kept and a portion is missing. The table shows 96,000 or so clones, with roughly 90% occurring only once. Details on this clone: Its antigen is currently unknown.

This sample comprised unstimulated CD4+ T cells sorted from spleen or lymph node cells, obtained before intestinal transplant. This TCR derives from a human donor who received an intestinal transplant.

The CDR3 spells CASGKQGLNNQPQHF. The CDR3 coding sequence is TGTGCCAGCGGAAAACAGGGGCTAAACAATCAGCCCCAGCATTTT. The chain joins TRBV6-1 to TRBJ1-5; 7 bases agree with TRBD1. This CDR3 spans 15 amino acids. CDR1 MNHNS and CDR2 SASEGT come from the germline V gene. V gave up 8 bases and J gave up 3 bases; unmatched junction bases: 10.